One sample yielded the 25 T cell receptor beta chains listed below, sequenced in a study of cytomegalovirus exposure and HLA in healthy donors. 60 Vbeta and 13 Jbeta primers were used in PCR. Produced via immunoSEQ multiplex PCR; TCRdb's table is partial and in-frame only. Its clone listing holds 60,000 to 80,000 clones. The sample taken for sequencing was PBMCs. These receptors were collected from a boy aged 5-17 years in good health and CMV-seronegative.

This chain links TRBV14 with TRBJ2-7, with D possibly TRBD1 on 5 matching bases. CDR1 is SGHDN and CDR2 is FVKESK in the germline V gene. This CDR3 is built from 13 residues. The V and J ends lost 2 bases and 2 bases respectively, with 7 bases between them. This chain's CDR3 is CASSQTGTYEQYF. CDR3 coding DNA: TGTGCCAGCAGCCAAACAGGCACCTACGAGCAGTACTTC. Together with reference TRBV14 and TRBJ2-7, the CDR3 gives the full variable domain: EAGVTQFPSHSVIEKGQTVTLRCDPISGHDNLYWYRRVMGKEIKFLLHFVKESKQDESGMPNNRFLAERTGGTYSTLKVQPAELEDSGVYFCASSQTGTYEQYFGPGTRLTVT.

This chain uses TRBV19 with TRBJ1-5; perhaps TRBD1 as D (6 bases). The CDR3 runs to 15 residues. V shed 10 bases and J shed 4 bases, with 20 bases lying between them. Germline values: CDR1 LNHDA, CDR2 SQIVND (reference sequence). The CDR3 is CATRGAGKFNQPQHF. The CDR3 nucleotides are TGTGCCACTCGGGGGGCAGGGAAGTTTAATCAGCCCCAGCATTTT.

This rearrangement joins TRBV10-3 to TRBJ1-1; D might be TRBD1 (5 bases). CDR1 and CDR2 from the germline V gene are ENHRY and SYGVKD. Trimming stripped 4 bases from V and 6 bases from J, with 18 bases between. The CDR3 runs 15 residues. The CDR3 loop is CAISASREGGPEAFF. As DNA, the CDR3 is TGTGCCATCAGTGCTTCCAGGGAGGGTGGCCCTGAAGCTTTCTTT.

This rearrangement joins TRBV19 to TRBJ1-4; D remains ambiguous. Germline values: CDR1 LNHDA, CDR2 SQIVND (reference sequence). This CDR3 comprises 16 residues. V was cut by 5 bases and J by 7 bases, with 20 bases left in between. The CDR3 is CASSLTGYGSGEKLFF. In nucleotides, the CDR3 is TGTGCCAGTAGTCTAACGGGGTACGGTTCGGGTGAAAAACTGTTTTTT. Based on the CDR3 plus reference TRBV19 and TRBJ1-4, the full variable domain is DGGITQSPKYLFRKEGQNVTLSCEQNLNHDAMYWYRQDPGQGLRLIYYSQIVNDFQKGDIAEGYSVSREKKESFPLTVTSAQKNPTAFYLCASSLTGYGSGEKLFFGSGTQLSVL.

This rearrangement joins TRBV7-8 to TRBJ1-5; the match to TRBD1 covers 8 bases. This CDR3 contains 15 residues. Trimming removed 7 bases from V and 3 bases from J; junction bases left unmatched: 8. Germline V gene data show CDR1 as SGHVS and CDR2 as FQNEAQ. In DNA, the CDR3 is TGTGCCAGCACCCAAACAGGGGGTATCAATCAGCCCCAGCATTTT. This gives the protein CASTQTGGINQPQHF.

The chain carries TRBV29-1 and TRBJ2-1, with TRBD2 matching 9 bases. Losses at the gene ends were 5 bases for V and 7 bases for J; bases not matched to a gene: 12. The CDR3 consists of 15 residues. Per the germline V gene, CDR1 is SQVTM and CDR2 is ANQGSEA. This CDR3 is CSVKGLAGASNEQFF. CDR3 nucleotides: TGCAGCGTTAAGGGTTTAGCGGGAGCCTCGAATGAGCAGTTCTTC.

Written as DNA, the CDR3 is TGCAGCGTTGAAGACACTCCTAATCAGCCCCAGCATTTT. It specifies CSVEDTPNQPQHF. V is TRBV29-1 and J is TRBJ1-5; D not resolved. This CDR3 comprises 13 residues. From germline, CDR1 is SQVTM and CDR2 ANQGSEA. V was pared by 0 bases and J by 4 bases, with 7 bases between.

The chain employs TRBV9 and TRBJ2-5; 11 positions agree with TRBD2. Per the germline V gene, CDR1 is SGDLS and CDR2 is YYNGEE. Trimming took 4 bases from V and 3 from J; bases not matched to a gene: 5. The CDR3 has 15 amino acids. In nucleotides, the CDR3 is TGTGCCAGCAGCCCAGGGACTAGCGGTGAAGAGACCCAGTACTTC. Protein: CASSPGTSGEETQYF. Full variable domain (rest looked up from reference TRBV9 and TRBJ2-5): DSGVTQTPKHLITATGQRVTLRCSPRSGDLSVYWYQQSLDQGLQFLIQYYNGEERAKGNILERFSAQQFPDLHSELNLSSLELGDSALYFCASSPGTSGEETQYFGPGTRLLVL.

The chain employs TRBV4-3 and TRBJ1-5, with a weak D call TRBD1 (6 bases). This CDR3 region has 15 residues. Germline loops: CDR1 LGHNA, CDR2 YSLEER. Between the trimmed V and J ends, which lost 4 bases and 1 base, there was a span of 11 bases. The CDR3 sequence: CASSRDTGSNQPQHF. The DNA for the CDR3 is TGCGCCAGCAGCCGCGATACAGGGAGCAATCAGCCCCAGCATTTT.

The V call is TRBV7-9, the J call TRBJ1-2; no clear D gene. V was pared by 5 bases and J by 8 bases, with 9 bases between. This CDR3 is built from 11 residues. Germline-derived CDR1 and CDR2 are SEHNR and FQNEAQ (reference sequence). CDR3 loop: CASSETEGYTF. The DNA for the CDR3 is TGTGCCAGCAGCGAAACGGAGGGCTACACCTTC.

The genes are TRBV15 and TRBJ1-5; D call uncertain. The V end lost 3 bases, the J end lost 5 bases, and 17 bases lay between the germline ends. CDR1 is LNHNV, CDR2 YYDKDF, per germline (reference sequence). The CDR3 has 16 amino acids. This CDR3 is CATSRDRAVVDQPQHF. The DNA for the CDR3 is TGTGCCACCAGCAGGGACCGAGCGGTCGTGGATCAGCCCCAGCATTTT.

V usage is TRBV29-1 and J usage is TRBJ1-1; D is unresolved. Germline V CDR1 and CDR2: SQVTM, ANQGSEA. V was pared by 6 bases and J by 11 bases, with 13 bases between. The CDR3 is made up of 10 amino acids. In DNA form, the CDR3 reads TGCAGCGTCCAGAGAGAAGCGGCTTTCTTT. Encoded protein: CSVQREAAFF.

The genes are TRBV5-4 and TRBJ2-7; 7 bases line up with TRBD1. CDR3 length equals 14 residues. Germline V lookup: CDR1 SGHNT, CDR2 YYREEE (reference sequence). Germline trimming cut 5 bases from V and 3 bases from J; bases unmatched to any gene: 8. This CDR3 is CASRTGTEIYEQYF. CDR3 nucleotides: TGTGCCAGCAGGACCGGGACAGAAATCTACGAGCAGTACTTC. Full variable domain (missing parts from reference TRBV5-4 and TRBJ2-7): ETGVTQSPTHLIKTRGQQVTLRCSSQSGHNTVSWYQQALGQGPQFIFQYYREEENGRGNFPPRFSGLQFPNYSSELNVNALELDDSALYLCASRTGTEIYEQYFGPGTRLTVT.

The chain uses TRBV5-5 and TRBJ1-3; D may be TRBD1 (5 bases). The V gene's germline CDR1 is SGHKS and CDR2 YYEKEE (reference sequence). There are 14 residues in the CDR3. Trimming shortened V by 5 bases and J by 0 bases, and 9 bases separated the two germline ends. CDR3 nucleotide sequence: TGTGCCAGCAGTGGGGCGATCTCTGGAAACACCATATATTTT. It specifies CASSGAISGNTIYF.

The chain combines TRBV28 with TRBJ2-2, with 9 nucleotides matching TRBD2. In germline, CDR1 is MDHEN, CDR2 SYDVKM. This CDR3 region has 15 residues. V gave up 5 bases and J gave up 2 bases; unmatched junction bases: 3. The CDR3 nucleotides read TGTGCCAGCAGTGGACTAGCGTTTAACACCGGGGAGCTGTTTTTT. It yields the protein CASSGLAFNTGELFF. Variable domain in full (rest from reference TRBV28 and TRBJ2-2): DVKVTQSSRYLVKRTGEKVFLECVQDMDHENMFWYRQDPGLGLRLIYFSYDVKMKEKGDIPEGYSVSREKKERFSLILESASTNQTSMYLCASSGLAFNTGELFFGEGSRLTVL.

The genes are TRBV4-2 and TRBJ1-2, with TRBD1 matching over 7 bases. J lost 4 bases, V lost 0 bases, and 14 bases had no gene match. Per germline, CDR1 LGHNA and CDR2 YNFKEQ. The CDR3 runs to 18 residues. For the CDR3, the DNA is TGTGCCAGCAGCCAAGATCTACAAGGGTGGGACAGATCCTATGGCTACACCTTC. This translates into CASSQDLQGWDRSYGYTF.

The chain carries TRBV15 and TRBJ2-7; D gene unclear. Germline CDR1 reads LNHNV; CDR2 reads YYDKDF (reference sequence). Trimming shortened V by 2 bases and J by 7 bases, and 15 bases separated the two germline ends. This CDR3 comprises 14 residues. CDR3 sequence (DNA): TGTGCCACCAGCAGACCGGGTAGTCCTACAGAGCAGTACTTC. Translating gives CATSRPGSPTEQYF.

Note on this clone: The junction does not match germline at one end; this may be a read error. The rearrangement uses TRBV30 and TRBJ1-5; D is perhaps TRBD1 (5 bases). The V gene's germline CDR1 is GTSNPN and CDR2 SVGIG (reference sequence). The CDR3 runs 15 residues. The CDR3 region has the DNA TGTGCCGGGAGTCCCCTGGCAGGGAGCAATCAGCCCCAGCATTTT. Its protein product is CAGSPLAGSNQPQHF. Variable domain in full (rest from reference TRBV30 and TRBJ1-5): SQTIHQWPATLVQPVGSPLSLECTVEGTSNPNLYWYRQAAGRGLQLLFYSVGIGQISSEVPQNLSASRPQDRQFILSSKKLLLSDSGFYLCAGSPLAGSNQPQHFGDGTRLSIL.

V and J are TRBV13 and TRBJ2-5; TRBD2 matches 8 bases. There are 15 residues in the CDR3. Germline CDR1 reads PRHDT; CDR2 reads FYEKMQ (reference sequence). V was pared by 5 bases and J by 10 bases, with 15 bases of the junction left unmatched. The CDR3 nucleotides read TGTGCCAGCAGCCGAAGCGGGGGCCCGGTTTGGGTCCAGTACTTC. Its translation is CASSRSGGPVWVQYF.

This chain uses TRBV30 with TRBJ2-6; D remains unclear. The CDR3 is made up of 14 amino acids. The ends were cut back, 2 bases at V and 4 bases at J, with 9 bases in the middle. CDR1 GTSNPN and CDR2 SVGIG come from the germline V gene (reference sequence). CDR3 loop: CAWSPGSGANVLTF. DNA for the CDR3: TGTGCCTGGAGTCCCGGGTCGGGGGCCAACGTCCTGACTTTC.

This chain links TRBV5-4 with TRBJ1-6; possibly TRBD1 for D (6 bases). CDR3 length: 17 residues. CDR1 is SGHNT and CDR2 is YYREEE in the germline V gene (reference sequence). V lost 4 bases and J lost 0, with 14 bases in between. CDR3 protein: CASSPDRPSSYNSPLHF. CDR3 sequence (DNA): TGTGCCAGCAGCCCAGACAGGCCCAGCTCCTATAATTCACCCCTCCACTTT.

DNA of the CDR3: TGTGCCAGCAGTGACAGTGGGGGCGGACAGCCCCAGCATTTT. Translating gives CASSDSGGGQPQHF. This chain joins TRBV2 and TRBJ1-5; weak D call: TRBD1 (6 bases). CDR1 and CDR2 (germline): SNHLY, FYNNEI. The CDR3 totals 14 residues. Trimming pared 3 bases from V and 7 bases from J, leaving 13 bases between.

This chain uses TRBV5-6 with TRBJ1-3; 9 nucleotides align to TRBD1. Germline V CDR1 and CDR2: SGHDT, YYEEEE. The CDR3 is 18 residues long. Unmatched junction bases numbered 11, after V lost 4 bases and J lost 0 bases. In DNA form, the CDR3 reads TGTGCCAGCAGCCAAGGGGACAGGGAGGTTTACTCTGGAAACACCATATATTTT. Encoded protein: CASSQGDREVYSGNTIYF.

V is TRBV5-1 and J is TRBJ1-2; D unclear. CDR1 is SGHRS, CDR2 YFSETQ, per germline. The CDR3 totals 15 residues. The germline V and J ends were trimmed by 0 bases and 0 bases, with 9 bases remaining between them. The CDR3 region has the DNA TGCGCCAGCAGCTTGGGCGGGCCTACTAACTATGGCTACACCTTC. Its protein product is CASSLGGPTNYGYTF.

This sequence joins TRBV10-3 and TRBJ2-1, with 7 bases identical to TRBD1. Germline V gives CDR1 ENHRY, CDR2 SYGVKD. This CDR3 is 15 amino acids long. Germline trimming cut 5 bases from V and 5 bases from J; bases unmatched to any gene: 9. This chain's CDR3 is CAISTQGTPHNEQFF. CDR3 in DNA: TGTGCCATCAGTACACAGGGGACCCCTCACAATGAGCAGTTCTTC.